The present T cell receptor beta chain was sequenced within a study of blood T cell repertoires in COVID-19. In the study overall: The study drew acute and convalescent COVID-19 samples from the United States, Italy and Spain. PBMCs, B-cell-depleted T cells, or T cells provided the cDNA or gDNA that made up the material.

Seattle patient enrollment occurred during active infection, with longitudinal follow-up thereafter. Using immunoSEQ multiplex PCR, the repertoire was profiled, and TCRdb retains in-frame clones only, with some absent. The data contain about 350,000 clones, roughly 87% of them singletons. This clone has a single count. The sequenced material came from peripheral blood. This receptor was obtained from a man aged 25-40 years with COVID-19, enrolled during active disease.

CDR3 sequence (DNA): TGTGCCAGCAGCCAGGACAGTTATGAGACCCAGTACTTC. Translating it yields CASSQDSYETQYF. V and J are TRBV3-1 (or the pseudogene TRBV3-2) and TRBJ2-5; TRBD1 is a possible D gene (6 bases). This CDR3 has 13 residues. Trimming left V 3 bases short and J 5 bases short, with 10 bases between. In germline, CDR1 is LGHDT, CDR2 YNNKEL (reference sequence).